This TCR beta chain was sequenced for a study of Graves' ophthalmopathy and Graves' hyperthyroidism. Study information: A follow-up of 18 months without ophthalmopathy meant that hyperthyroidism was stable. Findings and limits, study-wide: Progression of ophthalmopathy was predicted by the model with more than 70% sensitivity and roughly 74% specificity.

Researchers took RNA transcripts and amplified TCR beta CDR3 regions from them. Second-round multiplex PCR followed a first-round RT-PCR using HTBI primers. TCRdb analysed the multiplex PCR reads with MiXCR anew, one entry per CDR3 protein. The sample shows approximately 1.2 million distinct CDR3 sequences, about 38% of them seen only once. Note on this clonotype: Its target is not known.

Hyperthyroidism patients had new diagnoses, durations under 2 months, and ages of 18 to 65. Ineligible for inclusion were patients with other autoimmune diseases, uncontrolled infections, pregnancy or lactation. V shed 8 bases and J shed 3 bases, with 10 bases lying between them. This CDR3 is built from 13 residues. Germline V gives CDR1 MNHNY, CDR2 SVGAGI (reference sequence). V is TRBV6-6 and J is TRBJ2-2, with D unclear. Specimen: peripheral blood or thyroid tissue (not recorded which). This TCR derives from an adult man with Graves' hyperthyroidism. CDR3 nucleotide sequence: TGTGCCAGCTCAAGGCCCGACACCGGGGAGCTGTTTTTT. It encodes CASSRPDTGELFF.